This TCR beta chain came from a study of blood T cell repertoires in COVID-19. Authors' processing steps: Reference gene primer amplification yielded estimated nucleated cell counts. Assay used: immunoSEQ multiplex PCR; TCRdb lists only in-frame clones, some missing. V and J calls and clone size are those listed in that table; D and trimming were worked out from the DNA. The table includes under 200,000 clones, 82% detected once. This CDR3 is built from 13 residues. V shed 6 bases and J shed 4 bases, with 11 bases lying between them. The V gene's germline CDR1 is KGHDR and CDR2 SFDVKD. Seattle cases were enrolled at active infection and followed longitudinally.

This sequence originates from an older woman with COVID-19, enrolled during active disease. The chain carries TRBV24-1 and TRBJ1-2, with D possibly being TRBD1 (5 bases). Material for sequencing was peripheral blood. The CDR3 here is CATSLAGTYGYTF. The DNA for the CDR3 is TGTGCCACCAGTCTCGCGGGGACCTATGGCTACACCTTC.